This T cell receptor beta chain was sequenced in a study of T cells in Graves' hyperthyroidism and ophthalmopathy (dated by TCRdb to between 2018 and 2020). For context, the study as a whole: To identify TCR V-J signatures that set the groups apart, the researchers used a discovery cohort of 90 to 100 patients, made up of 40 to 45 with Graves' ophthalmopathy and 57 with stable Graves' hyperthyroidism. Whether ophthalmopathy could be predicted prospectively was tested in an independent validation cohort made up of 18 hyperthyroidism patients plus 17 patients who later progressed to ophthalmopathy. The 100 or so discovery patients were divided at random into training and test sets in a 7:3 ratio. In addition, the study compared T-cell repertoires in thyroid tissue and in blood from several Graves' hyperthyroidism patients. After blood sampling, hyperthyroidism patients were treated with methimazole at a starting dose of 30 mg daily, and ophthalmopathy patients were treated with high-dose intravenous methylprednisolone. According to the paper, TCR Vbeta CDR3 sequencing was carried out on about 140 peripheral blood samples, which came from fewer than 50 ophthalmopathy, 75 to 80 hyperthyroidism and roughly 17 progressor patients. The paper's findings and limits, for the study overall: In validation, the model predicted progression to ophthalmopathy with 65% to 71% sensitivity and approximately 74% specificity, a median of 6.5 months before onset. Sample size was not statistically predetermined, and investigators were not blinded to group allocation. Most expanded thyroid clonotypes (frequency above 0.001) were also detected in blood, a finding suggesting that blood repertoires may reflect thyroid immune responses. In cross-validation, a model built on a 13 V-J signature told ophthalmopathy apart from stable hyperthyroidism with under 90% sensitivity and around 84% specificity, and in testing the same model reached 80%/75%.

Its CDR3 holds 14 amino acids, cysteine through phenylalanine. Kept here is only the CDR3 DNA, which spans 42 bases and is read in frame from base 1. Sequences ENHRY (CDR1) and SYGVKD (CDR2) are obtained from the germline V gene. From V the trimming removes 7 bases and from J it removes 7 bases, while the gene matches leave 10 bases of the junction unaccounted for. The table lists this clonotype with a count of one. Its antigen target is currently unknown. Qualities for individual bases were not recorded, and no much larger clone is one base off. One read alone is weak evidence. Graves' hyperthyroidism was defined as stable when no progression to ophthalmopathy occurred over 18 months of follow-up. Hyperthyroidism patients were aged 18 to 65 years and newly diagnosed, with disease duration of less than 2 months. Patients with uncontrolled infections, other autoimmune diseases, pregnancy or lactation were excluded. Diagnoses were based on clinical symptoms, serum thyroxine and TRAb, thyroid ultrasound and orbital computed tomography. Total RNA was extracted with Trizol reagent, and quality was checked on an Agilent 2100 Bioanalyzer.

The TCR beta CDR3 regions were amplified from the RNA transcripts. The first round of RT-PCR for the TCR CDR3 was performed with the HTBI primer set and the Qiagen OneStep RT-PCR kit. A second multiplex PCR round built the libraries, followed by size selection and purification. Libraries were sequenced paired-end with 100 bp reads on an Illumina HiSeq2000. In the original analysis: SOAPnuke was used to process the raw data, removing reads that contained adapters or uncalled bases, had a mean Phred below 15, or lacked an exact match to the constant primer or identifier. COPE v1.2.5 was used to merge the high-quality paired reads, and each unique nucleotide sequence was defined as a clonotype. MiTCR v1.1 was used to align the clonotypes against IMGT TRBV, TRBD and TRBJ reference segments. The analysis was restricted to V-J combinations with a frequency above 0.0001, which together covered 99.2% of the repertoires. The TCS score was defined as the ratio of F50 (clonal expansion) to E x V (chaos), calculated using BLOSUM62-based TCRdist between CDR3 peptides within each V-J. Welch's t-statistics and random forest reduced fewer than 550 V-J features to 13, which were used in a naive Bayes classifier (R e1071). Thyroid-blood repertoire similarity was quantified with the Morisita-Horn index. TCRdb ran its own pipeline on the public reads, namely fastp trimming at Q25 and MiXCR clone calling, and kept in-frame beta chains. Entries that share a CDR3 protein sequence are merged under the most common genes and DNA. TCRdb, not the authors, supplied the V and J calls. In this sample the table shows about 580,000 distinct CDR3 sequences, just over 45% of which occur a single time. Together, the top ten hold more than 7.5% of the sample.

The clonotype originates from a woman aged 18 to 35 with Graves' hyperthyroidism. The chain is assembled from TRBV10-3 and TRBJ1-5, and 7 junction bases match TRBD1. Material: peripheral blood or thyroid tissue (not recorded which). The CDR3 corresponds to CAITGEGAVQPQHF. The nucleotides are TGTGCCATCACTGGGGAGGGGGCGGTCCAGCCCCAGCATTTT.